The clone carrying this TCR beta chain has ten or more counts. As yet, its antigen is unknown. The CDR3 has 17 amino acids. V trimming: 4 bases; J trimming: 7 bases; junction bases outside the gene matches: 9. Looked up from germline, CDR1 is SGHRS and CDR2 is YFSETQ. TCR beta CDR3 regions were amplified from RNA. First-round RT-PCR of the TCR CDR3 relied on the HTBI primer set. TCRdb analysed the multiplex PCR reads with MiXCR anew, one entry per CDR3 protein. The sample yields some 300,000 distinct CDR3 sequences, 16% seen once. Newly diagnosed patients aged 18 to 65 had hyperthyroidism of under 2 months' duration. This entry comes from a study of T cells in Graves' hyperthyroidism and ophthalmopathy. General observations from the study: Blood also showed most of the thyroid clonotypes that were expanded above 0.001.

Sequenced sample: blood. This receptor was taken from a man aged 25-45 years with Graves' hyperthyroidism. V gene TRBV5-1 combines with J gene TRBJ2-2; 14 nucleotides match TRBD2. The CDR3 here is CASSTGLAGAGIGELFF. In DNA form, the CDR3 reads TGCGCCAGCAGCACGGGACTAGCGGGAGCGGGAATCGGGGAGCTGTTTTTT.